The 23 T cell receptor beta chains in this list originate from one sample, sequenced in a study of technical replicates of blood from several donors. Clones were sequenced by immunoSEQ multiplex PCR, and TCRdb holds only the in-frame ones, with some missing. The table has 74,000 or so clones, over 90% seen once. The sequencing input was T cells isolated from PBMCs. The source is a human donor in good health.

The gene calls are TRBV4-1 and TRBJ2-2, with D maybe TRBD1 (5 bases). V was cut by 3 bases and J by 5 bases, with 16 bases left in between. Per germline, CDR1 MGHRA and CDR2 YSYEKL. The CDR3 is 16 residues long. The CDR3 region has the DNA TGCGCCAGCAGCCAGGGGCCTATGGTCGAGACCGGGGAGCTGTTTTTT. It translates to CASSQGPMVETGELFF.

The CDR3 bases are TGTGCCAGCAGCTTAGACTCGACAGATCCTGAAGCTTTCTTT. It encodes CASSLDSTDPEAFF. The chain links TRBV11-3 to TRBJ1-1, with a weak D call TRBD1 (5 bases). The V gene lost 0 bases and the J gene lost 6 bases, with 11 bases spanning the gap. This CDR3 has 14 residues. The germline V gene encodes CDR1 SGHNT and CDR2 YENEEA.

CDR3 nucleotides: TGTGCCAGTAGTACTGGGACAGGGCTTGGTGGAAACACCATATATTTT. Translating it yields CASSTGTGLGGNTIYF. The gene calls are TRBV19 and TRBJ1-3; 9 bases match TRBD1. Germline CDR1 is LNHDA and CDR2 is SQIVND (reference sequence). V gave up 4 bases and J gave up 3 bases; unmatched junction bases: 7. The CDR3 loop spans 16 amino acids.

V is TRBV11-2 and J is TRBJ1-3; D unclear. Trimming pared 5 bases from V and 0 bases from J, leaving 14 bases between. Germline V gene sequence: CDR1 SGHAT, CDR2 FQNNGV. This CDR3 has 16 residues. The CDR3, as DNA: TGTGCCAGCAGCCCGCTGGACGGGAGCTCTGGAAACACCATATATTTT. Its protein product is CASSPLDGSSGNTIYF. Full variable domain (rest looked up from reference TRBV11-2 and TRBJ1-3): EAGVAQSPRYKIIEKRQSVAFWCNPISGHATLYWYQQILGQGPKLLIQFQNNGVVDDSQLPKDRFSAERLKGVDSTLKIQPAKLEDSAVYLCASSPLDGSSGNTIYFGEGSWLTVV.

This chain joins TRBV30 and TRBJ2-1; the D gene is possibly TRBD2 (5 bases). Trimming took off 2 bases at V and 0 bases at J, with 11 bases between the two ends. CDR3 length equals 15 residues. CDR1 is GTSNPN, CDR2 SVGIG, per germline (reference sequence). The CDR3 here is CAWSLGSASYNEQFF. As DNA, the CDR3 is TGTGCCTGGAGTTTAGGGAGTGCCTCCTACAATGAGCAGTTCTTC.

V gene TRBV9 combines with J gene TRBJ1-2; 7 nucleotides line up with TRBD1. Germline CDR1 SGDLS, CDR2 YYNGEE. V lost 3 bases, J lost 6 bases, and 11 bases stayed unmatched. The CDR3 is 15 amino acids. As DNA, the CDR3 is TGTGCCAGCAGCGCGGTAGGACAGGTATGGAATGGCTACACCTTC. It specifies CASSAVGQVWNGYTF.

The chain joins TRBV2 to TRBJ1-5; TRBD1 agrees at 7 bases. Trimming at V came to 3 bases and at J to 3 bases, leaving 5 bases not matched to a gene. This CDR3 has 15 residues. The germline CDR1 and CDR2 sequences are SNHLY and FYNNEI. The chain's CDR3 is CASSDSRGYNQPQHF. The CDR3 DNA is TGTGCCAGCAGTGATAGCAGGGGGTACAATCAGCCCCAGCATTTT.

This clone has only one observation. The V call is TRBV19, the J call TRBJ1-5; D ambiguous. The V end lost 6 bases, the J end lost 1 base, and 13 bases lay between the germline ends. The germline V gene has CDR1 LNHDA and CDR2 SQIVND (reference sequence). CDR3 size: 15 residues. In nucleotides, the CDR3 is TGTGCCAGTAGGGATACAGAAACGAGCAATCAGCCCCAGCATTTT. It encodes CASRDTETSNQPQHF.

V usage is TRBV2 and J usage is TRBJ2-1, with 14 nucleotides matching TRBD2. CDR3 length: 16 residues. The junction had 10 bases not matched to a gene; V was cut back by 6 bases and J by 9 bases. Per germline, CDR1 SNHLY and CDR2 FYNNEI. DNA for the CDR3: TGTGCCAGCAGGCAACCGGGACTAGCGGGAGATCGTGAGCAGTTCTTC. Protein: CASRQPGLAGDREQFF.

The chain joins TRBV6-5 to TRBJ2-5, with 11 bases that match TRBD2. In germline, CDR1 is MNHEY, CDR2 SVGAGI. This CDR3 has 15 amino acids. Germline trimming cut 6 bases from V and 8 bases from J; bases unmatched to any gene: 11. The DNA of the CDR3 is TGTGCCAGCAGCAATACGGTTAGCGGGAGGGCTACCCAGTACTTC. Translated, it gives CASSNTVSGRATQYF.

The gene calls are TRBV6-5 and TRBJ1-1; 7 bases align to TRBD1. Trimming took 7 bases from V and 5 from J; bases not matched to a gene: 7. This CDR3 has 13 residues. Germline CDR1 reads MNHEY; CDR2 reads SVGAGI. In DNA form, the CDR3 reads TGTGCCAGCACCCGACAGGGAGGAACTGAAGCTTTCTTT. It translates to CASTRQGGTEAFF.

The gene calls are TRBV7-3 and TRBJ2-7, with TRBD1 identical over 9 bases. CDR1 is SGHTA, CDR2 FQGTGA, per germline. V was pared by 4 bases and J by 6 bases, with 4 bases of the junction left unmatched. The CDR3 runs to 13 residues. The CDR3, as DNA: TGTGCCAGCAGCTGGACAGGGGCGGGCGAGCAGTACTTC. Translated: CASSWTGAGEQYF.

This sequence joins TRBV4-1 and TRBJ2-7, with TRBD1 matching 7 bases. V gave up 2 bases and J gave up 1 base; unmatched junction bases: 8. The CDR3 is 16 residues long. In germline, CDR1 is MGHRA, CDR2 YSYEKL. As DNA, the CDR3 is TGCGCCAGCAGCCAATGGGAAACAGGGGAATCCTACGAGCAGTACTTC. As protein: CASSQWETGESYEQYF.

The rearrangement joins TRBV27 to TRBJ2-7; weak D call: TRBD1 (6 bases). Germline V gives CDR1 MNHEY, CDR2 SMNVEV (reference sequence). CDR3 length: 14 residues. V was trimmed by 2 bases and J by 3 bases, leaving 11 bases between them. The CDR3 bases are TGTGCCAGCAGTTTAAGCCAGGGGCACTACGAGCAGTACTTC. This encodes CASSLSQGHYEQYF.

The J gene is TRBJ1-2, the V gene TRBV6-1, with D unresolved. V was cut by 4 bases and J by 1 base, with 25 bases left in between. Germline V gene lookup returns CDR1 MNHNS and CDR2 SASEGT. This CDR3 is 19 amino acids long. The CDR3 region is CASSGRVLLGAKLNYGYTF. The CDR3 DNA reads TGTGCCAGCAGTGGAAGGGTCTTGCTGGGAGCCAAGCTTAACTATGGCTACACCTTC.

The chain links TRBV7-8 to TRBJ1-2; the D gene is possibly TRBD1 (5 bases). Trimming shortened V by 1 base and J by 3 bases, and 12 bases separated the two germline ends. Germline assignment: CDR1 SGHVS and CDR2 FQNEAQ. The CDR3 contains 15 residues. The CDR3 is CASSLGEGLDYGYTF. The CDR3 coding sequence is TGTGCCAGCAGCTTAGGGGAGGGACTAGACTATGGCTACACCTTC.

This clone occurred once. This chain links TRBV28 with TRBJ1-5; 8 bases map to TRBD1. This CDR3 region has 14 residues. V lost 8 bases, J lost 2 bases, and 5 bases stayed unmatched. Germline V gene lookup returns CDR1 MDHEN and CDR2 SYDVKM. The chain's CDR3 is CASRDRSGNQPQHF. The CDR3 nucleotides are TGTGCCAGCCGGGACAGGTCTGGCAATCAGCCCCAGCATTTT.

The chain has TRBV9 and TRBJ2-3, with 9 bases that match TRBD2. The germline gives CDR1 SGDLS, CDR2 YYNGEE. V was clipped by 0 bases and J by 4 bases; unmatched bases: 6. The CDR3 runs 16 residues. The CDR3 bases are TGTGCCAGCAGCGTAGGAGGCGGGAGGGAGGCAGATACGCAGTATTTT. It codes for CASSVGGGREADTQYF.

V is TRBV7-9 and J is TRBJ1-2; TRBD1 might be the D (5 bases). CDR1 is SEHNR, CDR2 FQNEAQ, per germline (reference sequence). The CDR3 has 13 amino acids. With 4 bases removed from V and 8 bases from J, the gap between germline ends came to 14 bases. The CDR3 sequence is CASSWRRQFGYTF. DNA of the CDR3: TGTGCCAGCAGCTGGAGACGACAGTTCGGCTACACCTTC.

V usage is TRBV7-8 and J usage is TRBJ2-7, with no clear D. With 3 bases removed from V and 4 bases from J, the gap between germline ends came to 13 bases. Germline V gives CDR1 SGHVS, CDR2 FQNEAQ. The CDR3 covers 14 residues. The CDR3 loop reads CASSFSPYLYEQYF. CDR3 bases: TGTGCCAGCAGCTTCTCTCCGTACTTATACGAGCAGTACTTC.

The CDR3 bases are TGTGCCAGCATTACCACAGGGTCGGGCGCTTTCTTT. It is translated as CASITTGSGAFF. The gene calls are TRBV2 and TRBJ1-1; the D gene is possibly TRBD1 (6 bases). There are 12 residues in the CDR3. V was shortened by 7 bases and J by 11 bases, with 17 bases between the two germline ends. Germline CDR1 and CDR2: SNHLY and FYNNEI.

This rearrangement joins TRBV30 to TRBJ1-1; 9 bases are a match to TRBD1. Germline-derived CDR1 and CDR2 are GTSNPN and SVGIG (reference sequence). The CDR3 loop spans 14 amino acids. Losses at the gene ends were 2 bases for V and 4 bases for J; bases not matched to a gene: 5. The CDR3 here is CAWSTGTGSTEAFF. CDR3 in DNA: TGTGCCTGGAGTACTGGGACAGGGAGCACTGAAGCTTTCTTT.

The chain combines TRBV6-5 with TRBJ1-1; maybe TRBD1 (6 bases). The germline gives CDR1 MNHEY, CDR2 SVGAGI. There are 15 residues in the CDR3. V was clipped by 2 bases and J by 8 bases, with 18 bases between them. CDR3 bases: TGTGCCAGCAGTTACAGCCAGGGGTGGGCCAGGGAAGCTTTCTTT. It codes for CASSYSQGWAREAFF.